The source of this T cell receptor beta chain is a study of control samples from healthy donors and cancer patients. The length of the CDR3 is 15 residues. Germline V gene data show CDR1 as SNHLY and CDR2 as FYNNEI. Trimming cost V 4 bases and J 0 bases, with 10 bases left between them. Sequenced by immunoSEQ multiplex PCR; TCRdb stores in-frame clones only, minus some. The sample includes 100,000 to 150,000 clones, roughly 90% of them seen just once. The sequenced sample consisted of blood. The gene calls are TRBV2 and TRBJ1-5; D remains ambiguous. The sequence derives from a man between 40 and 49 years old in good health. The CDR3 protein is CASSGADYSNQPQHF. The CDR3 DNA follows: TGTGCCAGCAGTGGGGCAGATTATAGCAATCAGCCCCAGCATTTT.